Below, 19 T cell receptor beta chains from the same sample are listed, as sequenced in a study of blood T cell repertoires in COVID-19. Profiling relied on immunoSEQ multiplex PCR, and the TCRdb table lists in-frame clones only, not all of them. The table has a few hundred thousand clones, roughly 80% seen once. What was sequenced was peripheral blood. The receptors were sampled from a woman aged 45-59 years with active or convalescent COVID-19.

This sequence joins TRBV7-9 and TRBJ2-7, with TRBD2 matching over 8 bases. Germline loops: CDR1 SEHNR, CDR2 FQNEAQ (reference sequence). Trimming took 3 bases from V and 0 from J; bases not matched to a gene: 10. The CDR3 has 17 amino acids. The CDR3 is CASSLGLESIFSYEQYF. CDR3 bases: TGTGCCAGCAGCTTGGGACTAGAGAGTATTTTCTCCTACGAGCAGTACTTC.

The rearrangement links TRBV27 to TRBJ2-3; no clear D gene. V gave up 4 bases and J gave up 2 bases, with 13 bases separating them. Looked up from germline, CDR1 is MNHEY and CDR2 is SMNVEV (reference sequence). CDR3 size: 15 residues. The DNA for the CDR3 is TGTGCCAGCAGTTCGGTAGCCCCCCTCACAGATACGCAGTATTTT. As protein: CASSSVAPLTDTQYF.

This rearrangement joins TRBV6-5 to TRBJ1-2; D unresolved. In germline, CDR1 is MNHEY, CDR2 SVGAGI. The CDR3 covers 14 residues. Trimming pared 0 bases from V and 0 bases from J, leaving 5 bases between. The CDR3 is CASSYSGSNYGYTF. The DNA of the CDR3 is TGTGCCAGCAGTTACTCGGGCTCTAACTATGGCTACACCTTC.

The J gene is TRBJ2-1, the V gene TRBV3-1 (or the pseudogene TRBV3-2), with D perhaps matching TRBD1 (5 bases). This CDR3 region has 17 residues. V lost 0 bases and J 2 bases, leaving 14 bases between the germline ends. Per germline, CDR1 LGHDT and CDR2 YNNKEL (reference sequence). The CDR3 sequence is CASSQDRLGVAYNEQFF. Here the CDR3 DNA reads TGTGCCAGCAGCCAAGACCGGCTAGGGGTGGCCTACAATGAGCAGTTCTTC.

The chain combines TRBV29-1 with TRBJ2-1; TRBD2 agrees at 11 bases. The CDR3 length is 13 residues. V dropped 8 bases and J dropped 9; count of bases not matched to a gene: 9. Germline loops: CDR1 SQVTM, CDR2 ANQGSEA. DNA of the CDR3: TGCAGCTGTAGCGGGAGGGTCGACGGTGAGCAGTTCTTC. This gives the protein CSCSGRVDGEQFF.

This chain joins TRBV6-5 and TRBJ1-3, with D tentatively TRBD1 (6 bases). V was clipped by 0 bases and J by 7 bases, with 13 bases between them. CDR3 size: 15 residues. Per germline, CDR1 MNHEY and CDR2 SVGAGI. The CDR3 here is CASSYSRDIRNTIYF. The CDR3 DNA reads TGTGCCAGCAGTTACTCCCGGGACATACGGAACACCATATATTTT.

As for this clone: Compared with germline, one end of the junction differs, possibly owing to a read error. The chain employs TRBV5-1 and TRBJ2-1; no clear D. This CDR3 contains 14 residues. Germline CDR1 is SGHRS and CDR2 is YFSETQ. The CDR3 DNA sequence: TGCGCCACCAGCAGCGACCTGAGCAACAATGAGCAGTTCTTC. Translation: CATSSDLSNNEQFF.

The chain joins TRBV5-1 to TRBJ2-1; D gene ambiguous. V lost 0 bases and J 7 bases, leaving 8 bases between the germline ends. This CDR3 is 13 amino acids long. CDR1 and CDR2 from the germline V gene are SGHRS and YFSETQ. The CDR3 DNA reads as TGCGCCAGCAGCTTGGGAGCAATGAATGAGCAGTTCTTC. Translated: CASSLGAMNEQFF.

The V gene is TRBV27, the J gene TRBJ1-5; 8 bases map to TRBD1. The CDR3 has 14 amino acids. Trimming took 9 bases from V and 0 from J; bases not matched to a gene: 4. CDR1 MNHEY and CDR2 SMNVEV come from the germline V gene (reference sequence). CDR3 region: CARGQEYSNQPQHF. CDR3 nucleotide sequence: TGTGCCAGGGGACAGGAATATAGCAATCAGCCCCAGCATTTT.

V and J are TRBV27 and TRBJ1-2; the D gene is possibly TRBD1 (6 bases). V was trimmed by 8 bases and J by 10 bases, leaving 17 bases between them. The CDR3 is 12 amino acids. Germline CDR1 and CDR2: MNHEY and SMNVEV (reference sequence). The CDR3 nucleotides are TGTGCCAGCCGGATCCCCGAGGGGGTCTACACCTTC. It translates to CASRIPEGVYTF.

The chain joins TRBV13 to TRBJ2-1; D is unresolved. Trimming removed 5 bases from V and 7 bases from J, with 12 bases in between. This CDR3 is built from 13 residues. CDR1 PRHDT and CDR2 FYEKMQ come from the germline V gene (reference sequence). CDR3 sequence: CASSGSPRNEQFF. In DNA, the CDR3 is TGTGCCAGCAGCGGTAGCCCGCGGAATGAGCAGTTCTTC. Based on the CDR3 plus reference TRBV13 and TRBJ2-1, the full variable domain is AAGVIQSPRHLIKEKRETATLKCYPIPRHDTVYWYQQGPGQDPQFLISFYEKMQSDKGSIPDRFSAQQFSDYHSELNMSSLELGDSALYFCASSGSPRNEQFFGPGTRLTVL.

Only a few counts were recorded for this clone. This chain links TRBV10-3 with TRBJ1-2; the match to TRBD1 covers 9 bases. This CDR3 is 14 amino acids long. After removal of 4 bases from V and 8 bases from J, the junction contained 8 bases not matched to a gene. Germline V lookup: CDR1 ENHRY, CDR2 SYGVKD. DNA of the CDR3: TGTGCCATCAGTGCGGGACAGGGTTTGGGAGGCTACACCTTC. Translating gives CAISAGQGLGGYTF.

The chain links TRBV27 to TRBJ2-1; TRBD1 matches 8 bases. Germline V gene data show CDR1 as MNHEY and CDR2 as SMNVEV (reference sequence). The V gene end was trimmed by 6 bases and the J gene end by 5 bases; junction bases not matched to a gene: 3. The CDR3 length is 13 residues. CDR3 DNA: TGTGCCAGCAGGGGGACAGGAAACAATGAGCAGTTCTTC. This encodes CASRGTGNNEQFF.

The J gene is TRBJ1-1, the V gene TRBV4-1; no clear D gene. The V gene's germline CDR1 is MGHRA and CDR2 YSYEKL. Trimming took off 6 bases at V and 1 base at J, with 15 bases between the two ends. The CDR3 has 15 residues. The CDR3 coding sequence is TGCGCCAGCAGGGCGAGCTTGAGGCGGAACACTGAAGCTTTCTTT. As protein: CASRASLRRNTEAFF.

The CDR3 is CASSQGTGGVETQYF. The CDR3 nucleotides are TGTGCCAGCAGCCAAGGGACAGGGGGCGTGGAGACCCAGTACTTC. The rearrangement joins TRBV3-1 (or the pseudogene TRBV3-2) to TRBJ2-5; 11 bases are a match to TRBD1. Germline lookup yields CDR1 LGHDT and CDR2 YNNKEL (reference sequence). The CDR3 totals 15 residues. V lost 1 base and J lost 5; bases outside the gene matches: 3.

The chain is built from TRBV27 and TRBJ2-7; 8 nucleotides agree with TRBD1. CDR3 length: 13 residues. V shed 6 bases and J 6 bases; nucleotides not matched to a gene: 7. Per germline, CDR1 MNHEY and CDR2 SMNVEV (reference sequence). CDR3 sequence (DNA): TGTGCCAGCAGACGGACAGGGAGCCGCGAGCAGTACTTC. Translated: CASRRTGSREQYF.

This clone was observed a single time. The CDR3 sequence: CASSPASGGHNEQFF. CDR3 coding DNA: TGCGCCAGCAGCCCGGCTAGCGGGGGGCACAATGAGCAGTTCTTC. The chain couples TRBV5-1 to TRBJ2-1, with 11 bases identical to TRBD2. CDR1 and CDR2 (germline): SGHRS, YFSETQ. CDR3 length: 15 residues. Trimming removed 4 bases from V and 5 bases from J; junction bases left unmatched: 5.

The V call is TRBV10-3, the J call TRBJ2-3; the D gene is possibly TRBD1 (8 bases). There are 17 residues in the CDR3. Germline V CDR1 and CDR2: ENHRY, SYGVKD. The V end lost 0 bases, the J end lost 4 bases, and 17 bases lay between the germline ends. The CDR3 sequence: CAISESQQGGVADTQYF. CDR3 DNA sequence: TGTGCCATCAGTGAGTCGCAACAGGGGGGGGTAGCAGATACGCAGTATTTT.

The gene calls are TRBV5-4 and TRBJ1-6; perhaps TRBD1 as D (5 bases). Germline V gene data show CDR1 as SGHNT and CDR2 as YYREEE (reference sequence). The CDR3 is 15 residues long. V dropped 5 bases and J dropped 6 bases, with 15 bases sitting between them. This chain's CDR3 is CASRSLGVGNSPLHF. The DNA of the CDR3 is TGTGCCAGCAGGTCCCTAGGGGTGGGTAATTCACCCCTCCACTTT.